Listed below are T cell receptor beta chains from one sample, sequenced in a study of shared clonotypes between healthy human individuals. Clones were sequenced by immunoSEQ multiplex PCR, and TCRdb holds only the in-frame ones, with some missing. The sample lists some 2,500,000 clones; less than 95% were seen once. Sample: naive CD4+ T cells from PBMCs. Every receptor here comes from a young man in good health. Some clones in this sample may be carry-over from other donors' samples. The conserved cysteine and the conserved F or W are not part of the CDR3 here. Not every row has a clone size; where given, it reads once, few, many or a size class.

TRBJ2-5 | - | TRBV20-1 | SARGWETQY
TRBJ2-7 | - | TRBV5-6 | ASSLYQGAREQY
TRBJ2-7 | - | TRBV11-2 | ASSLRVRAGEQY
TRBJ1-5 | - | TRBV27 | ASSGIGQGQPQH
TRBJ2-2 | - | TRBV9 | ASSAGQGTGELF
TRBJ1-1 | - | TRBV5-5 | ASSLQGMNTEAF
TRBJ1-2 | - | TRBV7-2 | ASSVLGATGYGYT
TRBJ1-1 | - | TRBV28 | ASGLRATEAF
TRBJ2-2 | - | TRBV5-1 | ASSFHSGELF
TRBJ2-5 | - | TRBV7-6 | ASSLARGLAGGPVSETQY
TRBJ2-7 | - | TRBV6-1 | ASSGFGGPRQY
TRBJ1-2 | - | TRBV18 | ASSPGNRGTGANYGYT
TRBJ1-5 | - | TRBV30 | AWSSGTGGFYSNQPQH
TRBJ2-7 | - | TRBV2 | ASSPQGPEQY
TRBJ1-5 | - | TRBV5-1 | ASSLLPGDGNQPQH
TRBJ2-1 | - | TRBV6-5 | ATARGFGAYNEQF
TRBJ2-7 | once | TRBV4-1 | ASSQPGRSYEQY
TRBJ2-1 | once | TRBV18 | ASSPRSGRAYNEQF
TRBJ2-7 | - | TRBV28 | ASSLARGPREYEQY
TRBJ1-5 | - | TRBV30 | AWSVKGSQPQH
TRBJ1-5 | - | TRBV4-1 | ASSQGRGGNQPQH
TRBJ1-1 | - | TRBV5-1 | ASSTRQGARGTEAF
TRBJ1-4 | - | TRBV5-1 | ASSLRRENEKLF
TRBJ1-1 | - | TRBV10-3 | AISPQGTITEAF
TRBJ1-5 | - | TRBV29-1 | SVEWDSNQPQH
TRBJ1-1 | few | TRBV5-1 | ASSVQGVVGDTEAF
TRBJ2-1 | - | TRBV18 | ASSPIQGGTYNEQF
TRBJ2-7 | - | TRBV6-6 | ASRRTSGSKDEQY
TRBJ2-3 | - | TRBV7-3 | ASSLGRDRVLDTQY
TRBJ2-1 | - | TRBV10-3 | AISDGTSGSIGRNEQF
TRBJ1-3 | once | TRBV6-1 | ASSRQGPGNTIY
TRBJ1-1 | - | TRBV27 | ASSVQGSVTEAF
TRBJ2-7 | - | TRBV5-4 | ASSSGGSGYEQY
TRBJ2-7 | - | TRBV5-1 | ASSPTGTGLYEQY
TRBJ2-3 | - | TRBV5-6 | ASSFPGATDTQY
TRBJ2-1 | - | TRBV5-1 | ASSLDRVAYNEQF
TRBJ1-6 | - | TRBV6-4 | ASTAAGTEGNSPLH
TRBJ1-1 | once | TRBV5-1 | ASSSRVATEAF
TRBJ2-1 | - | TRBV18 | ASSPPSGMLDNEQF
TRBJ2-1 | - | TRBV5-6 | ASSLAAQGAFLGYNEQF
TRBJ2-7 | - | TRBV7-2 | ASSPGTPPSYEQY
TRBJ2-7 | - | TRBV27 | ASSLVGKSSYEQY
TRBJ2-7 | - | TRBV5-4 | ASSLGGAESYEQY
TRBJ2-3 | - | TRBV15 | ATKTGGSTDTQY
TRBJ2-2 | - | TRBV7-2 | ASSPQPVNTGELF
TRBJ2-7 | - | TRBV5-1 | ASSLGGVGLVVGYEQY
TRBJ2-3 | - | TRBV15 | ATSNAGGLTDTQY
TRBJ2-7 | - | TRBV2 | ATQGQGKFYEQY
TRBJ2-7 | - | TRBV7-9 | ASSLITGRGNYEQY
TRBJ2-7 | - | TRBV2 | ASSERRYSYEQY
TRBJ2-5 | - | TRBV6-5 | ASTRGGDQETQY
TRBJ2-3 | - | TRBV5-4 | ASSFGASRGTDTQY
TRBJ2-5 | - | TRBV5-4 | ASSSSWVMETQY
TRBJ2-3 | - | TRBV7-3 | ASSLLAGRPDTQY